These 28 T cell receptor beta chains were sequenced from one sample in a study of blood T cell repertoires in COVID-19. Some clones are missing from TCRdb's copy, which holds only in-frame ones; the method was immunoSEQ multiplex PCR. The sample shows about 140,000 clones, around 73% of them seen only once. Sequenced material: peripheral blood. The receptors stem from a woman in her 50s with active or convalescent COVID-19.

V and J are TRBV11-2 and TRBJ2-5; 11 positions agree with TRBD2. This CDR3 is 16 amino acids long. The V segment lost 1 base and the J segment 4 bases; nucleotides outside the gene matches: 5. Germline V gene data show CDR1 as SGHAT and CDR2 as FQNNGV. The CDR3 nucleotides are TGTGCCAGCAGCTTAGTGATCGGGACTAGCGGAGAGACCCAGTACTTC. Protein sequence: CASSLVIGTSGETQYF.

The chain employs TRBV20-1 and TRBJ1-1; TRBD1 aligns across 7 bases. V shed 2 bases and J 10 bases; nucleotides not matched to a gene: 4. Germline V CDR1 and CDR2: DFQATT, SNEGSKA (reference sequence). This CDR3 has 11 amino acids. The CDR3 is CSARSDRRAFF. The CDR3 DNA follows: TGCAGTGCTAGATCGGACAGGAGAGCTTTCTTT.

The rearrangement links TRBV5-1 to TRBJ2-2; TRBD1 is a possible D gene (6 bases). This CDR3 spans 15 amino acids. From germline, CDR1 is SGHRS and CDR2 YFSETQ. Trimming removed 3 bases at V and 2 bases at J, with 11 bases between. CDR3 sequence reads: CASSWATGNTGELFF. CDR3 nucleotides: TGCGCCAGCAGCTGGGCGACAGGAAACACCGGGGAGCTGTTTTTT.

The gene calls are TRBV29-1 and TRBJ1-1; the D gene is possibly TRBD1 (6 bases). The V and J ends lost 2 bases and 1 base respectively, with 8 bases between them. The CDR3 spans 13 residues. Per the germline V gene, CDR1 is SQVTM and CDR2 is ANQGSEA. CDR3 residues: CSVESGANTEAFF. The CDR3, as DNA: TGCAGCGTTGAATCAGGGGCGAACACTGAAGCTTTCTTT. Full variable domain (rest looked up from reference TRBV29-1 and TRBJ1-1): SAVISQKPSRDICQRGTSLTIQCQVDSQVTMMFWYRQQPGQSLTLIATANQGSEATYESGFVIDKFPISRPNLTFSTLTVSNMSPEDSSIYLCSVESGANTEAFFGQGTRLTVV.

The V call is TRBV2, the J call TRBJ2-4; D is possibly TRBD1 (5 bases). This CDR3 region has 14 residues. The V end was cut by 4 bases, the J end by 4 bases, with 11 bases between. The germline V gene encodes CDR1 SNHLY and CDR2 FYNNEI. The CDR3 DNA is TGTGCCAGCAGTGTTGAGACAGCAAAAAACATTCAGTACTTC. Protein sequence: CASSVETAKNIQYF.

J is TRBJ1-1 and V is TRBV7-3; perhaps TRBD1 as D (5 bases). V was clipped by 3 bases and J by 0 bases, with 11 bases between them. The length of the CDR3 is 15 residues. Germline-derived CDR1 and CDR2 are SGHTA and FQGTGA. The CDR3 DNA reads TGTGCCAGCAGCTTGGGGGGTACCATGAACACTGAAGCTTTCTTT. It codes for CASSLGGTMNTEAFF.

The table lists this clone with a few counts. The chain links TRBV19 to TRBJ2-2; D perhaps matches TRBD1 (5 bases). V shed 7 bases and J shed 5 bases, with 14 bases lying between them. Germline loops: CDR1 LNHDA, CDR2 SQIVND (reference sequence). The CDR3 is 14 amino acids. In nucleotides, the CDR3 is TGTGCCAGTAAGGGCAGGGTTGAGACCGGGGAGCTGTTTTTT. It specifies CASKGRVETGELFF. Filled out from reference TRBV19 and TRBJ2-2, the complete variable domain reads DGGITQSPKYLFRKEGQNVTLSCEQNLNHDAMYWYRQDPGQGLRLIYYSQIVNDFQKGDIAEGYSVSREKKESFPLTVTSAQKNPTAFYLCASKGRVETGELFFGEGSRLTVL.

This clone was picked up a small number of times. The J gene is TRBJ2-5, the V gene TRBV10-3, with TRBD2 matching over 7 bases. The CDR3 extends over 15 amino acids. V gave up 6 bases and J gave up 2 bases; unmatched junction bases: 9. Germline V gives CDR1 ENHRY, CDR2 SYGVKD. CDR3 nucleotide sequence: TGTGCCATCAGGGCCGGGACTACCGTACAAGAGACCCAGTACTTC. Its protein product is CAIRAGTTVQETQYF.

The chain carries TRBV5-8 and TRBJ1-2, with D possibly matching TRBD1 (6 bases). The CDR3 consists of 12 residues. V lost 4 bases and J 8 bases, leaving 12 bases between the germline ends. Germline V gives CDR1 SGHTS, CDR2 YDEGEE. CDR3 bases: TGTGCCAGCAGCGGACACAGGGACGGCTACACCTTC. Protein sequence: CASSGHRDGYTF.

In this sample, this clone turned up a few times. Other DNA sequences in this sample translate to the same CDR3. The rearrangement uses TRBV28 and TRBJ2-3; D not resolved. The V end lost 3 bases, the J end lost 1 base, and 8 bases lay between the germline ends. CDR3 length equals 14 residues. Germline CDR1 is MDHEN and CDR2 is SYDVKM. DNA of the CDR3: TGTGCCAGCAGTTTCGTGGCGGGCACAGATACGCAGTATTTT. Encoded protein: CASSFVAGTDTQYF.

The V gene is TRBV19, the J gene TRBJ2-2, with 10 bases lining up with TRBD2. The CDR3 contains 15 residues. CDR1 is LNHDA and CDR2 is SQIVND in the germline V gene (reference sequence). Trimming at V came to 7 bases and at J to 8 bases, leaving 10 bases not matched to a gene. This CDR3 reads CASTASGSSVGELFF. The CDR3 bases are TGTGCCAGTACGGCTAGCGGGAGCTCGGTAGGGGAGCTGTTTTTT.

This sequence joins TRBV29-1 and TRBJ2-7; TRBD2 aligns across 8 bases. CDR1 is SQVTM and CDR2 is ANQGSEA in the germline V gene. With V trimmed by 5 bases and J by 4 bases, 4 bases remained unmatched. The CDR3 consists of 12 residues. The CDR3, as DNA: TGCAGCGTTTCCCAGCGGGGGTACGAGCAGTACTTC. This encodes CSVSQRGYEQYF.

In this sample, this clone turned up once. The CDR3 spells CASSPGQGYEQYF. DNA for the CDR3: TGTGCCAGCAGCCCGGGACAGGGCTACGAGCAGTACTTC. This chain links TRBV3-1 (or the pseudogene TRBV3-2) with TRBJ2-7, with 9 nucleotides matching TRBD1. CDR1 LGHDT and CDR2 YNNKEL come from the germline V gene (reference sequence). V shed 4 bases, J shed 3 bases, and the junction held 1 base outside the gene matches. There are 13 residues in the CDR3.

This clone was counted only a few times. This chain links TRBV3-1 (or the pseudogene TRBV3-2) with TRBJ2-5; D unclear. Germline V lookup: CDR1 LGHDT, CDR2 YNNKEL (reference sequence). Trimming pared 7 bases from V and 4 bases from J, leaving 16 bases between. The CDR3 totals 14 residues. The CDR3 DNA is TGTGCCAGCACCCCTGGGCATGACGGAGAGACCCAGTACTTC. This sequence encodes CASTPGHDGETQYF.

This clone was counted many times. The V gene is TRBV14, the J gene TRBJ1-6, with TRBD1 as a possible D gene (6 bases). The length of the CDR3 is 15 residues. Germline V gene lookup returns CDR1 SGHDN and CDR2 FVKESK. V lost 8 bases and J 10 bases, leaving 21 bases between the germline ends. The CDR3 DNA follows: TGTGCCAGCTCCCAGGGGAGGGGACGACGATCACCCCTCCACTTT. It specifies CASSQGRGRRSPLHF.

The rearrangement joins TRBV28 to TRBJ1-4, with 7 bases identical to TRBD1. CDR1 and CDR2 from the germline V gene are MDHEN and SYDVKM. V trimming: 8 bases; J trimming: 5 bases; junction bases outside the gene matches: 2. CDR3 length equals 12 residues. CDR3 nucleotide sequence: TGTGCCAGCTGGACAGGAAATGAAAAACTGTTTTTT. It specifies CASWTGNEKLFF.

The CDR3 spells CASSDRDDQPQHF. CDR3 sequence (DNA): TGTGCCAGCAGTGACAGGGACGATCAGCCCCAGCATTTT. The chain is built from TRBV6-2 or TRBV6-3 and TRBJ1-5; 7 nucleotides align to TRBD1. The CDR3 contains 13 residues. Looked up from germline, CDR1 is MNHEY and CDR2 is SVGEGT. Losses at the gene ends were 5 bases for V and 5 bases for J; bases not matched to a gene: 3.

The CDR3 nucleotides are TGTGCCAGCTCAACTAGCGGGGGGGAAGAGACCCAGTACTTC. This encodes CASSTSGGEETQYF. The chain has TRBV18 and TRBJ2-5; 13 bases fit TRBD2. The CDR3 totals 14 residues. From germline, CDR1 is KGHSH and CDR2 LQKENI. The junction had 0 bases not matched to a gene; V was cut back by 5 bases and J by 3 bases.

A note on this clone: A read error may account for a junction end that differs from germline. The gene calls are TRBV7-8 and TRBJ1-2; D is possibly TRBD1 (5 bases). Per germline, CDR1 SGHVS and CDR2 FQNEAQ. This CDR3 contains 14 residues. The CDR3 region is CASSNDSPPYGHTF. The DNA for the CDR3 is TGTGCCAGCAGCAACGACAGCCCGCCCTATGGCCACACCTTC.

The chain has TRBV7-3 and TRBJ2-5, with 7 positions matching TRBD2. The CDR3 has 16 residues. Germline CDR1 and CDR2: SGHTA and FQGTGA. The V and J ends lost 2 bases and 7 bases, in that order; junction bases with no gene match: 13. In nucleotides, the CDR3 is TGTGCCAGCAGCTTATCCAGAGCGGGGCCCGAGGGGACCCAGTACTTC. It specifies CASSLSRAGPEGTQYF. The whole variable domain, remainder taken from reference TRBV7-3 and TRBJ2-5, is GAGVSQTPSNKVTEKGKYVELRCDPISGHTALYWYRQSLGQGPEFLIYFQGTGAADDSGLPNDRFFAVRPEGSVSTLKIQRTERGDSAVYLCASSLSRAGPEGTQYFGPGTRLLVL.

A few counts support this clone. CDR3 amino acids: CASSRDLGGSEKLFF. The DNA for the CDR3 is TGTGCCAGCAGCCGCGACTTGGGGGGAAGTGAAAAACTGTTTTTT. The chain couples TRBV28 to TRBJ1-4, with D tentatively TRBD1 (5 bases). Trimming cost V 6 bases and J 7 bases, with 18 bases left between them. The germline CDR1 and CDR2 sequences are MDHEN and SYDVKM. This CDR3 contains 15 residues.

The chain couples TRBV7-2 to TRBJ2-1, with D possibly TRBD1 on 6 matching bases. This CDR3 is 14 amino acids long. Trimming shortened V by 5 bases and J by 5 bases, and 13 bases separated the two germline ends. Germline assignment: CDR1 SGHTA and CDR2 FQGNSA. The DNA of the CDR3 is TGTGCCAGCAGCCGGGACAAGGAGAACAATGAGCAGTTCTTC. It translates to CASSRDKENNEQFF.

The chain recombines TRBV12-5 with TRBJ2-5; a weak D match, TRBD2 (5 bases). V was cut by 10 bases and J by 5 bases, with 14 bases left in between. The CDR3 runs 12 residues. Germline CDR1 LGHNT, CDR2 FRNRAP. The CDR3 sequence: CATKEVGETQYF. The CDR3 DNA sequence: TGTGCTACCAAGGAGGTTGGGGAGACCCAGTACTTC.

The chain combines TRBV12-3 or TRBV12-4 with TRBJ2-3, with a tentative D call TRBD1 (6 bases). Trimming left V 5 bases short and J 7 bases short, with 10 bases between. The CDR3 is 12 residues long. CDR3 protein: CASSTRGYTQYF. The CDR3 DNA follows: TGTGCCAGCAGTACCAGGGGATATACGCAGTATTTT.

J is TRBJ1-4 and V is TRBV9; 7 positions agree with TRBD1. V was pared by 4 bases and J by 7 bases, with 10 bases of the junction left unmatched. Per the germline V gene, CDR1 is SGDLS and CDR2 is YYNGEE. The CDR3 runs to 15 residues. The CDR3 bases are TGTGCCAGCAGCTCCCGACAGGGAGGAGGTGAAAAACTGTTTTTT. Protein: CASSSRQGGGEKLFF.

V usage is TRBV9 and J usage is TRBJ1-2, with 8 bases lining up with TRBD1. The germline V gene has CDR1 SGDLS and CDR2 YYNGEE. There are 13 residues in the CDR3. V trimming: 2 bases; J trimming: 8 bases; junction bases outside the gene matches: 5. The CDR3 DNA follows: TGTGCCAGCAGCGTGACAGGGGATGGCGGCTACACCTTC. This translates into CASSVTGDGGYTF.

This clone has only a few counts. At one of its ends the junction is not consistent with the germline gene, which may arise from a read error. The gene calls are TRBV7-8 and TRBJ1-6, with 9 positions matching TRBD1. The CDR3 has 15 residues. Germline values: CDR1 SGHVS, CDR2 FQNEAQ. The CDR3 DNA is TGTGCCAGCACCTTAGGACAGGGGTATAATTCACCCCTCCACTTT. Amino acid sequence: CASTLGQGYNSPLHF.

The CDR3 region is CASSRWTGGEQVQFF. The CDR3 coding sequence is TGTGCCAGCAGCCGATGGACAGGGGGGGAACAGGTGCAGTTCTTC. The chain uses TRBV14 and TRBJ2-1, with TRBD1 matching 10 bases. Germline V gene lookup returns CDR1 SGHDN and CDR2 FVKESK. J gave up 12 bases and V 4 bases, and 12 bases lay outside the gene matches. The CDR3 extends over 15 amino acids.